This is a list of T cell receptor beta chains from one sample in a study of blood T cell repertoires in COVID-19. TCRdb's copy holds only in-frame clones and misses some; the assay was immunoSEQ multiplex PCR. The top ten hold about 4.8% of the sample, which has hundreds of thousands of clones, around 82% seen once. Input material: PBMCs or T cells enriched from blood (not recorded which). The receptors shown here come from a woman between 45 and 65 years old who had been exposed to COVID-19. CDR3s include the opening cysteine and the closing phenylalanine or tryptophan. D genes are given only for firm matches. The listing skips clone size in some rows; elsewhere it reads once, few, many or a size class.

j_call d_call v_call clone_size cdr3_nt cdr3_aa
TRBJ1-3 TRBD1 TRBV19 - TGTGCCAGTAAGGACAGGGCCAACTCTGGAAACACCATATATTTT CASKDRANSGNTIYF
TRBJ1-1 - TRBV5-1 - TGCGCCAGCAGCTTACAGGGATCGATCACTGAAGCTTTCTTT CASSLQGSITEAFF
TRBJ2-1 TRBD2 TRBV2 - TGTGCCAGCAGGGGACTAGCAGGAACGTACAATGAGCAGTTCTTC CASRGLAGTYNEQFF
TRBJ1-2 TRBD1 TRBV12-3/TRBV12-4 - TGTGCCAGCAGTTTACCAGGGGGCATCTACACCTTC CASSLPGGIYTF
TRBJ1-3 TRBD1 TRBV6-5 - TGTGCCAGCAGTTACGGGACAGGCAGTTTCGGAAACACCATATATTTT CASSYGTGSFGNTIYF
TRBJ1-5 - TRBV13 - TGTGCCAGCAGCTTAGGGACAGGAGACAATCAGCCCCAGCATTTT CASSLGTGDNQPQHF
TRBJ2-7 - TRBV4-2 - TGTGCCAGCAGCCCCCCACTATCGGGAGAGCAGTACTTC CASSPPLSGEQYF
TRBJ2-7 TRBD2 TRBV7-2 once TGTGCCAGCAGCTTTGGCGGGGGGGAGCGGCGGCAGTACTTC CASSFGGGERRQYF
TRBJ1-2 TRBD1 TRBV5-1 few TGCGCCAGCAGCTCGACAGGGGGTAGCTATGGCTACACCTTC CASSSTGGSYGYTF
TRBJ1-4 - TRBV4-1 - TGCGCCAGCAGCCTCACACCTGCAACTAATGAAAAACTGTTTTTT CASSLTPATNEKLFF
TRBJ1-3 - TRBV15 - TGTGCCACCAGCAGAGATTTCCAGGGCTCTGGAAACACCATATATTTT CATSRDFQGSGNTIYF
TRBJ2-5 TRBD2 TRBV7-2 few TGTGCCAGCAGCTTACGGAGCGGGGCTTACCAAGAGACCCAGTACTTC CASSLRSGAYQETQYF
TRBJ1-2 TRBD1 TRBV6-5 many TGTGCCAGCAGGAATACAGGGGTTGGGAACTATGGCTACACCTTC CASRNTGVGNYGYTF
TRBJ1-1 TRBD1 TRBV29-1 - TGCAGCGTTGATAACAGGGGGACGGTAGGGATGAACACTGAAGCTTTCTTT CSVDNRGTVGMNTEAFF
TRBJ1-4 - TRBV5-1 - TGCGCCAGCACGAGGAGAGATGGACTGTTTTTT CASTRRDGLFF
TRBJ1-3 TRBD1 TRBV6-1 - TGTGCCAGCAGTGGGGGACAGGGAGAATCGGGAAACACCATATATTTT CASSGGQGESGNTIYF
TRBJ1-6 TRBD1 TRBV9 once TGTGCCAGCAGCGGACAGGGTTATAATTCACCCCTCCACTTT CASSGQGYNSPLHF
TRBJ1-2 - TRBV7-2 - TGTGCCAGCAGCTATACGGACTATGGCTACACCTTC CASSYTDYGYTF
TRBJ1-5 TRBD1 TRBV30 - TGTGCCTGGAGTCCTGCACAGGGGGCTATGCATTTT CAWSPAQGAMHF
TRBJ1-1 TRBD1 TRBV29-1 - TGCAGCGCCTTACAGGGGACCCCGGGGCGGGCTTTCTTT CSALQGTPGRAFF
TRBJ2-5 TRBD2 TRBV6-2/TRBV6-3 - TGTGCCAGCACCCCCCTTGCGGCGGGGGTAACAATGGGAGAGACCCAGTACTTC CASTPLAAGVTMGETQYF
TRBJ1-4 - TRBV7-2 - TGTGCCAGCAGCTTAAGGGGGTGGACTAATGAAAAACTGTTTTTT CASSLRGWTNEKLFF
TRBJ1-5 - TRBV6-5 - TGTGCCAGCGGGGGGGGTTATAGCAATCAGCCCCAGCATTTT CASGGGYSNQPQHF
TRBJ2-7 - TRBV4-2 - TGTGCCAGCAGCCAAGGGAGGGACGAGCAGTACTTC CASSQGRDEQYF
TRBJ2-7 TRBD1 TRBV18 - TGTGCCAGCTCACCGGGACAGGGGATCGAGCAGTACTTC CASSPGQGIEQYF
TRBJ1-5 TRBD1 TRBV28 - TGTGCCAGCAGCCGCCCCCCACAGGGGACATATAGCAATCAGCCCCAGCATTTT CASSRPPQGTYSNQPQHF
TRBJ1-2 TRBD1 TRBV27 - TGTGCCACCAACCCCGGGACAGGGTTGTATGGCTACACCTTC CATNPGTGLYGYTF
TRBJ2-7 - TRBV9 - TGTGCCAGCAGCGAGGGGCTTGCCTACGAGCAGTACTTC CASSEGLAYEQYF
TRBJ2-3 - TRBV7-9 - TGTGCCAGCAGCTTAGCGGGGGGGCCAAGGACAGATACGCAGTATTTT CASSLAGGPRTDTQYF
TRBJ2-2 - TRBV5-1 - TGCGCCAGCAGCTTGGCCAGGGGCGAGTCTCCCGGGGAGCTGTTTTTT CASSLARGESPGELFF
TRBJ1-2 - TRBV2 few TGTGCCAGCAGGGAGGGGTTTGGCTACACCTTC CASREGFGYTF
TRBJ2-3 TRBD1 TRBV6-2/TRBV6-3 - TGTGCCAGCAGTTACGCTCTACAGGGGGCGGGATCAGATACGCAGTATTTT CASSYALQGAGSDTQYF
TRBJ1-1 - TRBV28 - TGTGCCAGCACCGTGAAGCGGCTCATGAACACTGAAGCTTTCTTT CASTVKRLMNTEAFF
TRBJ1-3 - TRBV9 - TGTGCCAGCAGCGTGGGGGGGACTGGAAACACCATATATTTT CASSVGGTGNTIYF
TRBJ2-7 - TRBV21-1 - TGTGCCAGCAGCAAGAGGGACGAGCAGTACTTC CASSKRDEQYF
TRBJ2-3 - TRBV30 - TGTGCCTGGAGCAGGTCAGGGACTTCAGATACGCAGTATTTT CAWSRSGTSDTQYF
TRBJ2-5 - TRBV10-3 - TGTGCCATCAGCGGGGGCCAAGAGACCCAGTACTTC CAISGGQETQYF
TRBJ1-2 TRBD1 TRBV7-2 - TGTGCCAGCAGCTTACAGGGGGCCTATGGCTACACCTTC CASSLQGAYGYTF
TRBJ1-1 TRBD1 TRBV11-2 - TGTGCCAGCAGCTCCGGGACAGGCACATCTGAAGCTTTCTTT CASSSGTGTSEAFF
TRBJ1-1 TRBD1 TRBV4-3 - TGCGCCAGCAGCCCTGGCCGGGACAGCTTAGGAAATGAAGCTTTCTTT CASSPGRDSLGNEAFF
TRBJ2-7 TRBD1 TRBV19 - TGTGCCAGTAGTATAGATGACAGGGTGTGGCGCGAGCAGTACTTC CASSIDDRVWREQYF
TRBJ2-3 TRBD1 TRBV11-3 - TGTGCCAGCAGCTTAGGGACAGGGACGGGAACAGATACGCAGTATTTT CASSLGTGTGTDTQYF
TRBJ1-2 - TRBV24-1 once TGTGCCACCAGTGATCTCAGCTATGGCTACACCTTC CATSDLSYGYTF
TRBJ2-7 TRBD2 TRBV5-4 once TGTGCCAGCAGCTCGGGGGGGAGGCACTACGAGCAGTACTTC CASSSGGRHYEQYF
TRBJ2-1 - TRBV9 - TGTGCCAGCAGCGTAGCCCAAAAGGGGGAATCCTACAATGAGCAGTTCTTC CASSVAQKGESYNEQFF
TRBJ1-5 - TRBV3-1/TRBV3-2 once TGTGCCAGCAGCCAACAGGGTTGGCAGCCCCAGCATTTT CASSQQGWQPQHF
TRBJ1-2 TRBD1 TRBV5-8 - TGTGCCAGCAGCTTGCTCGGACAGGGGACTTATGGCTACACCTTC CASSLLGQGTYGYTF
TRBJ2-7 TRBD2 TRBV18 - TGTGCCAGCTCGCTCCTAGCGGGGGGGCCGGACGAGCAGTACTTC CASSLLAGGPDEQYF
TRBJ2-5 TRBD2 TRBV5-6 - TGTGCCAGCAGCCTCACTAGCGGGGCCTCTCCCCAGTACTTC CASSLTSGASPQYF
TRBJ2-3 TRBD2 TRBV18 - TGTGCCAGCTCACCAGGTCGGGGGGTGGATACGCAGTATTTT CASSPGRGVDTQYF
TRBJ1-5 - TRBV2 - TGTGCCAGCAGGCCCCAGGGGAATAGCAATCAGCCCCAGCATTTT CASRPQGNSNQPQHF
TRBJ1-1 - TRBV14 once TGTGCCAGCAGCCAAGAGACAGTCACTGAAGCTTTCTTT CASSQETVTEAFF